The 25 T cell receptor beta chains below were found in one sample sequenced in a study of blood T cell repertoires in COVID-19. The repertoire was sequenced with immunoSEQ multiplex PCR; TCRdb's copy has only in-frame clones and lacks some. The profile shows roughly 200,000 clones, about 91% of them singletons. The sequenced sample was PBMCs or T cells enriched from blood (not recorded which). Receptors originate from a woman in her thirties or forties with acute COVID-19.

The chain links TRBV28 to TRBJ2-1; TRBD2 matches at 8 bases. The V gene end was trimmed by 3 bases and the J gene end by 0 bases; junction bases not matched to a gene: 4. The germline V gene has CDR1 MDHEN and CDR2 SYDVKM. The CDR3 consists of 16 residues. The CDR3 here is CASSFRGGPSYNEQFF. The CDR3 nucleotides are TGTGCCAGCAGTTTCCGGGGGGGACCCTCCTACAATGAGCAGTTCTTC.

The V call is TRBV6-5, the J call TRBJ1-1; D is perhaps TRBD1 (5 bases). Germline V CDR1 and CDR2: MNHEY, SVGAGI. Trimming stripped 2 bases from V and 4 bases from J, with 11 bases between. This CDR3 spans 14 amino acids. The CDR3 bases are TGTGCCAGCAGTTACCGGGGGGAAGGCACTGAAGCTTTCTTT. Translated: CASSYRGEGTEAFF.

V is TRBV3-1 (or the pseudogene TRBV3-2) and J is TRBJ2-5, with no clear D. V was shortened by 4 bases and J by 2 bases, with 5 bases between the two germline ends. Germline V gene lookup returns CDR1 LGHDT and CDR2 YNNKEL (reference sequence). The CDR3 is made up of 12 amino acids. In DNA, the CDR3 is TGTGCCAGCAGCCGAGTACAAGAGACCCAGTACTTC. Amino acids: CASSRVQETQYF.

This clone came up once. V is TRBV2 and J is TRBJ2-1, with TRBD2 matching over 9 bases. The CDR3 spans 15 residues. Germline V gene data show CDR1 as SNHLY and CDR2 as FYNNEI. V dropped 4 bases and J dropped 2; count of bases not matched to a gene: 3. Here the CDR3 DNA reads TGTGCCAGCAGTGGACTAGCGGAGGCCTACAATGAGCAGTTCTTC. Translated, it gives CASSGLAEAYNEQFF.

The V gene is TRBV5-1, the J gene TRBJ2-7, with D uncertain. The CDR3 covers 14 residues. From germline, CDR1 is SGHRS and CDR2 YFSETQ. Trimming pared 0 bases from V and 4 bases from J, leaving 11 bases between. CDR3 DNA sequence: TGCGCCAGCAGCTTGGACAAGATTAAATACGAGCAGTACTTC. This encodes CASSLDKIKYEQYF.

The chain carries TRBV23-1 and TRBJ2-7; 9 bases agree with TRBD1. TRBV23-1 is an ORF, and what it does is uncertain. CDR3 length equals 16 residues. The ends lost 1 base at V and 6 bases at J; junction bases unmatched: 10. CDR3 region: CASSQWAGTGSGEQYF. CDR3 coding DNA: TGCGCCAGCAGTCAATGGGCCGGGACAGGGTCTGGCGAGCAGTACTTC.

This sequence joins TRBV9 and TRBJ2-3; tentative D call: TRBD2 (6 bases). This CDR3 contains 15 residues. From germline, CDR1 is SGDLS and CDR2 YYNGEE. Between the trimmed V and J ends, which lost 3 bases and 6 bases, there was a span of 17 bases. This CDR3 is CASSGRDSALDTQYF. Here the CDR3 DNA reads TGTGCCAGCAGCGGCCGGGACTCGGCGTTGGATACGCAGTATTTT.

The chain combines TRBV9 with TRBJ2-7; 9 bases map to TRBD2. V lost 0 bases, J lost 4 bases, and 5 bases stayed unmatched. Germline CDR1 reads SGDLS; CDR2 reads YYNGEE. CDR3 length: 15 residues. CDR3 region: CASSVAPSGVYEQYF. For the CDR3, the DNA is TGTGCCAGCAGCGTAGCTCCTAGCGGGGTTTACGAGCAGTACTTC. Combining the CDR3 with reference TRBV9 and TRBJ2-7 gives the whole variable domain DSGVTQTPKHLITATGQRVTLRCSPRSGDLSVYWYQQSLDQGLQFLIQYYNGEERAKGNILERFSAQQFPDLHSELNLSSLELGDSALYFCASSVAPSGVYEQYFGPGTRLTVT.

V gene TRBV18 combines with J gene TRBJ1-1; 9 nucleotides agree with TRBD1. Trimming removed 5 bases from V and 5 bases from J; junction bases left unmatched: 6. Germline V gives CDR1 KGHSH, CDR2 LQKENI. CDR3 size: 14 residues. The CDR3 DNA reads TGTGCCAGCTCATCAACAGACAGGGGGACTGAAGCTTTCTTT. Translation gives CASSSTDRGTEAFF.

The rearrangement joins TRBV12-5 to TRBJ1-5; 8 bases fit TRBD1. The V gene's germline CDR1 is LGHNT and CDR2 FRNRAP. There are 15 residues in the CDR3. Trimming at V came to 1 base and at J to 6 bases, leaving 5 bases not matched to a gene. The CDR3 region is CASGLGQGRGQPQHF. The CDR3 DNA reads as TGTGCTAGTGGTTTGGGACAGGGGCGAGGTCAGCCCCAGCATTTT.

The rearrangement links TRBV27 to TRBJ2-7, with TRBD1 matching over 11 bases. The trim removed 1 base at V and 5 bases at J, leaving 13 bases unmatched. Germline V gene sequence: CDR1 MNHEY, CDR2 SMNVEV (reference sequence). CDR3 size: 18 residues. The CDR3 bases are TGTGCCAGCAGTTTATATCTCCCCGGGACAGGGGGAAGCGACGAGCAGTACTTC. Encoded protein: CASSLYLPGTGGSDEQYF.

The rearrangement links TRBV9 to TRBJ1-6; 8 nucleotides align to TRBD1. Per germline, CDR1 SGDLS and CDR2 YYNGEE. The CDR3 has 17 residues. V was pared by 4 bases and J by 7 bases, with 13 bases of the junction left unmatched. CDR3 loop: CASSQGTGTEVNSPLHF. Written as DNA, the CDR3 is TGTGCCAGCAGCCAGGGGACAGGAACAGAGGTAAATTCACCCCTCCACTTT.

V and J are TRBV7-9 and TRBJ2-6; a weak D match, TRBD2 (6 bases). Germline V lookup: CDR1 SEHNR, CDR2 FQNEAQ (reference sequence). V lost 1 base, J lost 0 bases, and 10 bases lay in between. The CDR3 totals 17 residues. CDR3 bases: TGTGCCAGCAGCTTAGGGACCGGGGGCTCTGGGGCCAACGTCCTGACTTTC. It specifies CASSLGTGGSGANVLTF.

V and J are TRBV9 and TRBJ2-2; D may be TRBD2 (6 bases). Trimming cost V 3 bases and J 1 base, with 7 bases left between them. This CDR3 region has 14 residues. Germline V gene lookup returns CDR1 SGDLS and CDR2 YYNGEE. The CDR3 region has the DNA TGTGCCAGCAGCGATAGCGGGAACACCGGGGAGCTGTTTTTT. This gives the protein CASSDSGNTGELFF.

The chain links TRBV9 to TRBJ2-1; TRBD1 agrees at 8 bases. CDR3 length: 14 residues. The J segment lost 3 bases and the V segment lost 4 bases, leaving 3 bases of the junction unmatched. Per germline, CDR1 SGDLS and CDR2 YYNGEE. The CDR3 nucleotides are TGTGCCAGCAGCCCTGGGACAGGCTACAATGAGCAGTTCTTC. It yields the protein CASSPGTGYNEQFF.

CDR3 bases: TGTGCCAGCAATACAGGGCCAAACCAGCCCCAGCATTTT. This encodes CASNTGPNQPQHF. The chain carries TRBV6-5 and TRBJ1-5; D is possibly TRBD1 (6 bases). V was cut by 7 bases and J by 7 bases, with 14 bases left in between. The CDR3 extends over 13 amino acids. CDR1 is MNHEY, CDR2 SVGAGI, per germline.

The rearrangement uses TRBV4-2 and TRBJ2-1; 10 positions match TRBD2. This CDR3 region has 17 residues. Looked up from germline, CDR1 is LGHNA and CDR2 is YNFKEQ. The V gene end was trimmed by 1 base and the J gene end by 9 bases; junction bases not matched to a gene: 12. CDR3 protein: CASSQGIAGGPYLEQFF. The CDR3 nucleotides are TGTGCCAGCAGCCAAGGGATAGCGGGGGGCCCGTACCTTGAGCAGTTCTTC.

CDR3 region: CASSTVSGTGGVNEQFF. DNA of the CDR3: TGTGCCAGTAGTACGGTATCCGGGACAGGGGGCGTCAATGAGCAGTTCTTC. V usage is TRBV19 and J usage is TRBJ2-1; TRBD1 matches at 12 bases. This CDR3 comprises 17 residues. The germline V gene has CDR1 LNHDA and CDR2 SQIVND (reference sequence). Trimming cost V 4 bases and J 6 bases; bases outside gene matches: 10.

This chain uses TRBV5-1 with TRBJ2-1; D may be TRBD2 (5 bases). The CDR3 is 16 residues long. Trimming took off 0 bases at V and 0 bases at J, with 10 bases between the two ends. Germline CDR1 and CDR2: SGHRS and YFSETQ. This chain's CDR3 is CASSLAIGSSYNEQFF. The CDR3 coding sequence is TGCGCCAGCAGCTTGGCCATTGGGAGCTCCTACAATGAGCAGTTCTTC.

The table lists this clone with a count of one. For the CDR3, the DNA is TGTGCCAGCAGCTTTGGACTAGCGGGAGGGCACGCCGGGGAGCTGTTTTTT. It is translated as CASSFGLAGGHAGELFF. V gene TRBV7-2 combines with J gene TRBJ2-2; 15 bases agree with TRBD2. This CDR3 is 17 amino acids long. V was clipped by 3 bases and J by 6 bases; unmatched bases: 5. Germline-derived CDR1 and CDR2 are SGHTA and FQGNSA. The full variable domain, its missing parts supplied by reference TRBV7-2 and TRBJ2-2, is GAGVSQSPSNKVTEKGKDVELRCDPISGHTALYWYRQSLGQGLEFLIYFQGNSAPDKSGLPSDRFSAERTGGSVSTLTIQRTQQEDSAVYLCASSFGLAGGHAGELFFGEGSRLTVL.

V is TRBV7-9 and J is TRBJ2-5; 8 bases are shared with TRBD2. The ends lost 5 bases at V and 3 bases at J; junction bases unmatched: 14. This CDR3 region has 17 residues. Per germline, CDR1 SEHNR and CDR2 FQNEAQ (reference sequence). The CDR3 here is CASSPTVGSAGEETQYF. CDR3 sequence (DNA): TGTGCCAGCAGCCCCACGGTCGGATCAGCGGGGGAAGAGACCCAGTACTTC.

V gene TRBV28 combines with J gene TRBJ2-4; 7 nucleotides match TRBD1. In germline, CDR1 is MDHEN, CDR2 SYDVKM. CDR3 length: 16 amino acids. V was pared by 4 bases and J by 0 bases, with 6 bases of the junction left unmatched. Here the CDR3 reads CASSSTGAEAKNIQYF. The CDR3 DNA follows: TGTGCCAGCAGTTCAACAGGGGCCGAAGCCAAAAACATTCAGTACTTC.

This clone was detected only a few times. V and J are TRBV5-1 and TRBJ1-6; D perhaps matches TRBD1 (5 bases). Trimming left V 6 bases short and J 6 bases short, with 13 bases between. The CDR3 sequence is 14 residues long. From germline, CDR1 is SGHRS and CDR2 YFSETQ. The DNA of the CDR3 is TGCGCCAGCAACCCGGGGGAAGGTAATTCACCCCTCCACTTT. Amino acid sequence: CASNPGEGNSPLHF.

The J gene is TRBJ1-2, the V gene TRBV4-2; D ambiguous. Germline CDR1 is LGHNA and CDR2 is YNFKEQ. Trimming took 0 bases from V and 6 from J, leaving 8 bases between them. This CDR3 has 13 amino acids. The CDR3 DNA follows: TGTGCCAGCAGCCAAGATCTGGGCCATGGCTACACCTTC. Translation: CASSQDLGHGYTF.

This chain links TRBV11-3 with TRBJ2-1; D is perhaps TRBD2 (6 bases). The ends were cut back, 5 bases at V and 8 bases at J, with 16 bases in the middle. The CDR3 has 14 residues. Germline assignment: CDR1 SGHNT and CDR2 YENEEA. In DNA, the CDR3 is TGTGCCAGCAGCCCCCCTAGCGAGCGCGATGAGCAGTTCTTC. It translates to CASSPPSERDEQFF.